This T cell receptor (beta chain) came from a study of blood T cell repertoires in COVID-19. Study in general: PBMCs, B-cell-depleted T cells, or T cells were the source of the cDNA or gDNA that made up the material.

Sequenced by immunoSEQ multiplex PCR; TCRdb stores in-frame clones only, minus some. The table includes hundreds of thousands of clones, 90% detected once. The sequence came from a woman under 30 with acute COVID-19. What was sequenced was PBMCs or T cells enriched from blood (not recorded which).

The CDR3, as DNA: TGCAGCGTTGCCCGGGGGGGGAGCACAGATACGCAGTATTTT. This codes for CSVARGGSTDTQYF. This chain joins TRBV29-1 and TRBJ2-3; 8 bases line up with TRBD2. This CDR3 contains 14 residues. Trimming took 4 bases from V and 0 from J; bases not matched to a gene: 3. Germline assignment: CDR1 SQVTM and CDR2 ANQGSEA.